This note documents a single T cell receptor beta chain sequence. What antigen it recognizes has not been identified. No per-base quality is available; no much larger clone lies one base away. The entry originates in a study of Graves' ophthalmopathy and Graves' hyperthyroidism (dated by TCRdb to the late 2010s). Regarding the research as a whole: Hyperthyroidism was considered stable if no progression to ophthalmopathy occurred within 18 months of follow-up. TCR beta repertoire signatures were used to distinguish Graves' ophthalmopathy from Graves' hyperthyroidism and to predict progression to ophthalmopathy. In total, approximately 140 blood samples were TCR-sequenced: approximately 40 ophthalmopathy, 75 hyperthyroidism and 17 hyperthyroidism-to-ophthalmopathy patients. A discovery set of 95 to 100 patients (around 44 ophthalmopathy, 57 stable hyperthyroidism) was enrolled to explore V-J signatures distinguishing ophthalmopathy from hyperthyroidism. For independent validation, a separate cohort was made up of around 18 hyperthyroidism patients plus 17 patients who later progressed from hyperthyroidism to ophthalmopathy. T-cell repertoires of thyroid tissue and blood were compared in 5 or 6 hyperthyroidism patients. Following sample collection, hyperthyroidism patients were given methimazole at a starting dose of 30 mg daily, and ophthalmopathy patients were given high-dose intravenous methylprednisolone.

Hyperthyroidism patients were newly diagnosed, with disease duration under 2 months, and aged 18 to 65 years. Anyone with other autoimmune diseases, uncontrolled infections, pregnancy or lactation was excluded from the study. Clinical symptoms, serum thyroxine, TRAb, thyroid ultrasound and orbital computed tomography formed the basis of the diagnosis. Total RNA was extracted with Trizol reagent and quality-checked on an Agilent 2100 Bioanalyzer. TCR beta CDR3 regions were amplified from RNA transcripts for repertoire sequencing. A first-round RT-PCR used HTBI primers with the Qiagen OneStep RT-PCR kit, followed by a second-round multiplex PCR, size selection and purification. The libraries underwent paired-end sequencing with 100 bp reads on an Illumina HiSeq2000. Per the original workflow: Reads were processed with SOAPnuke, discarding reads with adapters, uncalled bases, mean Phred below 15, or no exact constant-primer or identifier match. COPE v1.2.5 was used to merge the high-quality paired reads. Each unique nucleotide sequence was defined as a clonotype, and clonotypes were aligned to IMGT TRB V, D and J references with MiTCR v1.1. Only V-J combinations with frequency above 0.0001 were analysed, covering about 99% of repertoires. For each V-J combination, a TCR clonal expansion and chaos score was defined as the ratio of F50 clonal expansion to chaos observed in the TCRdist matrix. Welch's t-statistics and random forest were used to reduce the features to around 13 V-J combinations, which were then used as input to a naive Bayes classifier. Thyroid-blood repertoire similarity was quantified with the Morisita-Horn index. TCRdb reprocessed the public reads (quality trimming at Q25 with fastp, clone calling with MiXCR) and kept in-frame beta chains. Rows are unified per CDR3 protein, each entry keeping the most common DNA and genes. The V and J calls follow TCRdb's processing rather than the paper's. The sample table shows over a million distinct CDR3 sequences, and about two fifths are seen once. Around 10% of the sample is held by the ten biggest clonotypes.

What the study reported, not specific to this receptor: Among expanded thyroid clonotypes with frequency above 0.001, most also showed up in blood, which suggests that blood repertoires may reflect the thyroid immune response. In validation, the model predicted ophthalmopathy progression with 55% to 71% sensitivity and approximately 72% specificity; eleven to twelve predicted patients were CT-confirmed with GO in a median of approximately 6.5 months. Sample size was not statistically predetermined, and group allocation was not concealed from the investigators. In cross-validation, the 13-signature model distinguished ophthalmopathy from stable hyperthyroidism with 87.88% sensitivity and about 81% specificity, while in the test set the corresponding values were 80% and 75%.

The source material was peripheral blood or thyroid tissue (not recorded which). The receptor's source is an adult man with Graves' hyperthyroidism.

The DNA is as follows: TGTGCCAGCAGTTTAGCGCCCCAGAAAGGGCAGCAGTACTTC. This yields the protein CASSLAPQKGQQYF. The V and J segments used are TRBV12-3 or TRBV12-4 and TRBJ2-7; the D gene is not confidently resolved. The CDR3 starts with the cysteine, ends with the phenylalanine, and has 14 residues. The sequence is cut down to CDR3 DNA, 42 bases in frame from base 1. V lost 0 bases and J lost 8 bases; the stretch between them is 14 bases long.